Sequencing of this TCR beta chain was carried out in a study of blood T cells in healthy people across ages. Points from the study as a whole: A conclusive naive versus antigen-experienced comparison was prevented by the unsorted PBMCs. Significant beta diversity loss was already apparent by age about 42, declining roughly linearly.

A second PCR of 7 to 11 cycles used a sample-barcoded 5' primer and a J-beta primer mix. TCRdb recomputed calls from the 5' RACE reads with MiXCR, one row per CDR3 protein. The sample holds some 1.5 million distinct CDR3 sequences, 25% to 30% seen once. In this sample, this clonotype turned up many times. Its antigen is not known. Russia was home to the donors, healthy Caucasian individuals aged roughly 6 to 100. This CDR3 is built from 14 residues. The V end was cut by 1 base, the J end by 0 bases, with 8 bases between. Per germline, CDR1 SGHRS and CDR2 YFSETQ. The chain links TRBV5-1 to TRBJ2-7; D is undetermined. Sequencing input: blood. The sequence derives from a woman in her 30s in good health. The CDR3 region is CASSLTRPSYEQYF. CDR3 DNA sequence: TGCGCCAGCAGCTTGACCCGGCCCTCCTACGAGCAGTACTTC.